This is a list of T cell receptor beta chains from one sample in a study of cytomegalovirus exposure and HLA in healthy donors. Clones were sequenced by immunoSEQ multiplex PCR, and TCRdb holds only the in-frame ones, with some missing. Among around 160,000 clones listed, 70% to 80% were seen once. The sequencing sample was made of PBMCs. The source is a male donor in good health and CMV-seronegative. CDR3s include the opening cysteine and the closing phenylalanine or tryptophan. Fields, in order: CDR3 protein, CDR3 DNA, clone size, J gene, V gene, D gene. D genes are given only for firm matches. Part of the rows lack a size; the others show once, few, many or a class for expanded clones.

CATLQTYEQYF,TGTGCCACCTTACAGACCTACGAGCAGTACTTC,.,TRBJ2-7,TRBV10-3,.
CASSLEIWGGGTGELFF,TGTGCCAGCAGCTTAGAGATATGGGGGGGTGGCACCGGGGAGCTGTTTTTT,.,TRBJ2-2,TRBV7-2,TRBD2
CASSELGGSKSSYNEQFF,TGTGCCAGCAGTGAATTAGGGGGCTCAAAGAGCTCCTACAATGAGCAGTTCTTC,.,TRBJ2-1,TRBV25-1,TRBD1
CAWRGQNNEKLFF,TGTGCCTGGAGGGGACAGAACAATGAAAAACTGTTTTTT,few,TRBJ1-4,TRBV30,TRBD1
CAALAGNTGELFF,TGTGCCGCCCTCGCGGGGAACACCGGGGAGCTGTTTTTT,.,TRBJ2-2,TRBV10-3,.
CASSPRPGQKLLGNQPQHF,TGTGCCAGCAGCCCTAGACCGGGACAGAAGCTTTTAGGCAATCAGCCCCAGCATTTT,.,TRBJ1-5,TRBV7-6,TRBD1
CASSLHPPGTRGGQYF,TGCGCCAGCAGCCTACACCCTCCCGGGACAAGAGGCGGGCAGTACTTC,.,TRBJ2-7,TRBV5-1,.
CASSLLVRQETQYF,TGTGCCAGCAGTTTACTTGTCAGACAAGAGACCCAGTACTTC,.,TRBJ2-5,TRBV28,.
CASSERPGDGYTF,TGTGCCAGCAGCGAACGCCCAGGGGATGGCTACACCTTC,few,TRBJ1-2,TRBV5-4,.
CASSLVEGGQETQYF,TGCGCCAGCAGCTTGGTAGAGGGCGGGCAAGAGACCCAGTACTTC,.,TRBJ2-5,TRBV5-1,.
CASGRNSNQPQHF,TGTGCCAGCGGCAGGAATAGCAATCAGCCCCAGCATTTT,few,TRBJ1-5,TRBV6-5,.
CAIKGQGAETQYF,TGTGCCATCAAGGGACAGGGGGCAGAGACCCAGTACTTC,.,TRBJ2-5,TRBV10-3,TRBD1
CASTGAPYEQYF,TGTGCCAGCACTGGGGCCCCCTACGAGCAGTACTTC,.,TRBJ2-7,TRBV28,.
CASLRDTSYNEQFF,TGTGCCAGCCTCCGGGACACCTCCTACAATGAGCAGTTCTTC,few,TRBJ2-1,TRBV2,.
CASSLLGALNTEAFF,TGCGCCAGCAGCCTACTTGGGGCACTGAACACTGAAGCTTTCTTT,.,TRBJ1-1,TRBV5-1,.
CASSLAWTGDTGELFF,TGTGCCAGCAGCTTAGCGTGGACAGGGGACACCGGGGAGCTGTTTTTT,.,TRBJ2-2,TRBV7-6,TRBD1
CASSLPGQDGYTF,TGTGCCAGCAGTTTACCTGGACAGGATGGCTACACCTTC,.,TRBJ1-2,TRBV28,TRBD1
CASSELRTGIYTDTQYF,TGTGCCAGCAGTGAATTAAGGACAGGGATATACACAGATACGCAGTATTTT,once,TRBJ2-3,TRBV6-1,TRBD1
CASSLGGAGMNTGELFF,TGTGCCAGCAGCTTGGGGGGAGCGGGGATGAACACCGGGGAGCTGTTTTTT,.,TRBJ2-2,TRBV5-6,TRBD2
CASSRRGQGEDEQFF,TGTGCCAGCAGCCGCCGAGGGCAGGGGGAAGATGAGCAGTTCTTC,.,TRBJ2-1,TRBV4-2,TRBD1
CASSLSTMNTEAFF,TGTGCCAGCAGTTTATCGACAATGAACACTGAAGCTTTCTTT,.,TRBJ1-1,TRBV27,.
CASSSSKGNYEQYF,TGTGCCAGCAGTTCGTCCAAGGGGAACTACGAGCAGTACTTC,.,TRBJ2-7,TRBV6-5,.
CASSILAGKSYEQYF,TGTGCCAGCAGTATTCTAGCGGGCAAATCCTACGAGCAGTACTTC,.,TRBJ2-7,TRBV27,TRBD2
CASSYREGDTQYF,TGTGCCAGCAGCTACAGGGAAGGAGATACGCAGTATTTT,.,TRBJ2-3,TRBV7-3,.